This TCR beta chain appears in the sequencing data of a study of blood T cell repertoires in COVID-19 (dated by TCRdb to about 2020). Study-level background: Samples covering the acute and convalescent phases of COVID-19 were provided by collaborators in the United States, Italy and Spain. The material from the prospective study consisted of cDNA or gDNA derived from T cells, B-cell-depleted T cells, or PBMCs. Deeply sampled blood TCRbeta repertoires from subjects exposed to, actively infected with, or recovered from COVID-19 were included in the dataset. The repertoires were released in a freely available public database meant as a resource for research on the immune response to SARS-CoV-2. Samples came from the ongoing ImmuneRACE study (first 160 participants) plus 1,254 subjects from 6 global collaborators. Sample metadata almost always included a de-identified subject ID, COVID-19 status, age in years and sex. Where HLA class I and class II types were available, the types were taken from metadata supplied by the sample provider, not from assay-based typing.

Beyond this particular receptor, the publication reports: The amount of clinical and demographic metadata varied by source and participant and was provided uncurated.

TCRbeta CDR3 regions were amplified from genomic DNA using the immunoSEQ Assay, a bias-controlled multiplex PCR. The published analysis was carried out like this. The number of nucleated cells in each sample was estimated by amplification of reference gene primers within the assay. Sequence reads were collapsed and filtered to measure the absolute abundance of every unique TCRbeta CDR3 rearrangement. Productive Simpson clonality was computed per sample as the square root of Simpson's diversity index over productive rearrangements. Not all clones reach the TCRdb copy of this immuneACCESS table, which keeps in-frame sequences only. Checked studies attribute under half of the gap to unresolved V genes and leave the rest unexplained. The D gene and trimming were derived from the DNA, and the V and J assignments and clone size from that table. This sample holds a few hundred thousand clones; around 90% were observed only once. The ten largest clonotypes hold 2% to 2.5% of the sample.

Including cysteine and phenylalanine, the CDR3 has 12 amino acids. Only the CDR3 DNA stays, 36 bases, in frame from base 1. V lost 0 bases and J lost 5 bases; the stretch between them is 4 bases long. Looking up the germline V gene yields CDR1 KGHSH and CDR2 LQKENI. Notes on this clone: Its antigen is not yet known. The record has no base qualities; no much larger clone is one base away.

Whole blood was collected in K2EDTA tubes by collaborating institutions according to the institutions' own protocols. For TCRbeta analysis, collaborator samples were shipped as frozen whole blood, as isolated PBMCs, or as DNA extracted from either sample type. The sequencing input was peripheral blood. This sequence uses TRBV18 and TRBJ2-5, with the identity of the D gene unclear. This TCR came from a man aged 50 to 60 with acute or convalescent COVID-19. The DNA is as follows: TGTGCCAGCTCACCACCTTATGAGACCCAGTACTTC. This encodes CASSPPYETQYF.